This record covers a single TCR beta chain. The antigen remains unidentified. This entry is derived from a study of shared clonotypes between healthy human individuals. Across the study: The study drew on two women and a few men aged 18 to 49 as donors. General observations from the study: It was the non-shared clonotypes that had lower generation probabilities than clonotypes shared by all four donors.

V was clipped by 3 bases and J by 5 bases, with 14 bases between them. This CDR3 is 15 amino acids long. CDR1 is LNHDA and CDR2 is SQIVND in the germline V gene (reference sequence). An even split of each subset's genomic DNA across several immunoSEQ plates was performed. Using immunoSEQ multiplex PCR, the repertoire was profiled, and TCRdb retains in-frame clones only, with some absent. Among hundreds of thousands of clones listed, around 96% were seen once. CD45RO negativity and positive selection for CCR7 defined naive CD8 cells, a population that excluded terminally differentiated effector memory CD45RA+ cells.

The gene calls are TRBV19 and TRBJ2-4, with a tentative D call TRBD2 (6 bases). The sequence was collected from a young woman in good health. Input material: naive CD8+ T cells sorted from blood. CDR3 amino acids: CASSIPRELENIQYF. CDR3 DNA sequence: TGTGCCAGTAGTATCCCCCGGGAGCTGGAAAACATTCAGTACTTC.